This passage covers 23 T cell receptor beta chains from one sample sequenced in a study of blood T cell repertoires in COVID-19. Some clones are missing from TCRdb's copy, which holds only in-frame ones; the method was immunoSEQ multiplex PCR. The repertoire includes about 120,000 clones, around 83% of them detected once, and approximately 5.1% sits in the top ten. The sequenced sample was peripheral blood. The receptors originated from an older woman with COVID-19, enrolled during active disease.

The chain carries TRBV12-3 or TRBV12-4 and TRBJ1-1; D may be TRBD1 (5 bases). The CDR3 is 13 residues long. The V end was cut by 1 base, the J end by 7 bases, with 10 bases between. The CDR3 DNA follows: TGTGCCAGCAGTTTAGGGGGGGTTGGTGAAGCTTTCTTT. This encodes CASSLGGVGEAFF.

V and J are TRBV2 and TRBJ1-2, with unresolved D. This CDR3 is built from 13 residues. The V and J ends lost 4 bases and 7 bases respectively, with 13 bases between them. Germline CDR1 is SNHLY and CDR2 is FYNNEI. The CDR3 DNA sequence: TGTGCCAGCAGTGTCGGGAGGGAGAGTGGCTACACCTTC. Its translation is CASSVGRESGYTF.

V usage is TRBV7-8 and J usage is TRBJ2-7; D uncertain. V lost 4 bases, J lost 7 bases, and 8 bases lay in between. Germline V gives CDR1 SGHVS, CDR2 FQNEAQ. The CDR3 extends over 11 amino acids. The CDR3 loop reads CASSSPLEQYF. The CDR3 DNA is TGTGCCAGCAGCTCTCCGTTGGAGCAGTACTTC.

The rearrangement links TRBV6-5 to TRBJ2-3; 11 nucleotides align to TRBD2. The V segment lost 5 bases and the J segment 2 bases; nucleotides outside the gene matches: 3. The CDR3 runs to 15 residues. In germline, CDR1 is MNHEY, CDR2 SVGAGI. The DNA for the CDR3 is TGTGCCAGCAGTCATAGCGGGGGGGCCACAGATACGCAGTATTTT. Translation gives CASSHSGGATDTQYF.

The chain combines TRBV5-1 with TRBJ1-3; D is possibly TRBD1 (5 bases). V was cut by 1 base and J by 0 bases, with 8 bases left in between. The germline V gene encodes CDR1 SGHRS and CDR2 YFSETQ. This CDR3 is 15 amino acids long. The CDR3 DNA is TGCGCCAGCAGCTTGAGTCAGGGCTCTGGAAACACCATATATTTT. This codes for CASSLSQGSGNTIYF.

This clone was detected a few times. CDR3: CASSPRGDYYGYTF. In DNA, the CDR3 is TGTGCCAGCAGCCCCCGTGGAGATTACTATGGCTACACCTTC. The rearrangement joins TRBV11-2 to TRBJ1-2; D remains ambiguous. The CDR3 contains 14 residues. V shed 5 bases and J shed 3 bases, with 13 bases lying between them. Germline V gene sequence: CDR1 SGHAT, CDR2 FQNNGV.

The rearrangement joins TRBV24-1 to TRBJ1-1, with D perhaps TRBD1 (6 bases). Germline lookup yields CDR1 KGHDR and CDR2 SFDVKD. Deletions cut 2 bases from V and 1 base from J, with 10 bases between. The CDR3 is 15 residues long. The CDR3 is CATSDSRGPNTEAFF. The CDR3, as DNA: TGTGCCACCAGTGATTCCAGGGGCCCGAACACTGAAGCTTTCTTT.

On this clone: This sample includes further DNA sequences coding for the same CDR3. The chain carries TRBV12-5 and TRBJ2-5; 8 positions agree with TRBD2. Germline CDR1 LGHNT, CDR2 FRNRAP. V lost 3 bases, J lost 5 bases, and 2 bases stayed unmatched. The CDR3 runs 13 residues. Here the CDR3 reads CASGLGGGETQYF. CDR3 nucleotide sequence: TGTGCTAGTGGTTTAGGCGGGGGGGAGACCCAGTACTTC.

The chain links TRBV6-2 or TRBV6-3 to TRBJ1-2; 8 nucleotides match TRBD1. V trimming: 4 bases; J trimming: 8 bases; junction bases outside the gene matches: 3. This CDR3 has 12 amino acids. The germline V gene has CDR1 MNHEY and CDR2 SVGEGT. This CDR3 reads CASSSTGAGYTF. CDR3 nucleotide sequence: TGTGCCAGCAGTTCGACAGGGGCCGGCTACACCTTC.

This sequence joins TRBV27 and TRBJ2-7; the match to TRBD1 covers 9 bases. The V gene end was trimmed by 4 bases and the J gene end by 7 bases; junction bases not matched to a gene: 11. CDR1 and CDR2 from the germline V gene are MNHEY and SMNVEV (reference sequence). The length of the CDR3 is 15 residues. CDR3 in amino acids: CASSWGGQGRGEQYF. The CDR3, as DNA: TGTGCCAGCAGTTGGGGGGGACAGGGAAGGGGTGAGCAGTACTTC.

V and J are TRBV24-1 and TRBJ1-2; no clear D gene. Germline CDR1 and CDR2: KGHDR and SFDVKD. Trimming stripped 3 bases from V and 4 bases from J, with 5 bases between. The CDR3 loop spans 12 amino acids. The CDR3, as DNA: TGTGCCACCAGTGATCCCATCTATGGCTACACCTTC. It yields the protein CATSDPIYGYTF.

The CDR3 DNA reads TGTGCCAGCTCACCAGGAGAGGCAGGGATCACTGAAGCTTTCTTT. Amino acids: CASSPGEAGITEAFF. The chain is built from TRBV18 and TRBJ1-1; D perhaps matches TRBD1 (5 bases). CDR3 size: 15 residues. Germline CDR1 KGHSH, CDR2 LQKENI. V dropped 2 bases and J dropped 4 bases, with 14 bases sitting between them.

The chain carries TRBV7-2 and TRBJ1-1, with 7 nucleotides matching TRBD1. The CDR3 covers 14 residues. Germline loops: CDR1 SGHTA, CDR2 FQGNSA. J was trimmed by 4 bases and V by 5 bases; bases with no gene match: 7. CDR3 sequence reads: CASSTTQGFTEAFF. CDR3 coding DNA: TGTGCCAGCAGCACCACACAGGGGTTCACTGAAGCTTTCTTT.

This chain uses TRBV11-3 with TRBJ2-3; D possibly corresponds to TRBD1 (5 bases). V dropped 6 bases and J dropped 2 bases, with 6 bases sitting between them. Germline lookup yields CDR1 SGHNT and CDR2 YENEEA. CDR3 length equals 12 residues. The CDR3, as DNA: TGTGCCAGCAGAGGGGACACAGATACGCAGTATTTT. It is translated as CASRGDTDTQYF.

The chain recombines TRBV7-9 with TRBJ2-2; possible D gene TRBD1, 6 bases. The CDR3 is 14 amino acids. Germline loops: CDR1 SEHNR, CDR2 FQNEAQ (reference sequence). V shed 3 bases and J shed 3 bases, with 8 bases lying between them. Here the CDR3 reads CASSFNRDTGELFF. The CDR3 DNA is TGTGCCAGCAGCTTCAACAGGGACACCGGGGAGCTGTTTTTT. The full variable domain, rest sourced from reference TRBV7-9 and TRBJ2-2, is DTGVSQNPRHKITKRGQNVTFRCDPISEHNRLYWYRQTLGQGPEFLTYFQNEAQLEKSRLLSDRFSAERPKGSFSTLEIQRTEQGDSAMYLCASSFNRDTGELFFGEGSRLTVL.

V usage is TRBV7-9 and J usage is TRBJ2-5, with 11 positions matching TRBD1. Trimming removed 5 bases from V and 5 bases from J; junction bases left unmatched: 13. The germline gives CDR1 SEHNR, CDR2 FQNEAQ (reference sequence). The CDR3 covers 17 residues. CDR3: CASSPTYGQGAGETQYF. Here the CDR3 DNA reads TGTGCCAGCAGCCCAACCTACGGACAGGGGGCGGGGGAGACCCAGTACTTC.

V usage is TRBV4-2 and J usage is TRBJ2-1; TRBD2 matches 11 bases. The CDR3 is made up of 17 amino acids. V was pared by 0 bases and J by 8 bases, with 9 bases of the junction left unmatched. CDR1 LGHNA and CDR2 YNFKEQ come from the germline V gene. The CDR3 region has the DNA TGTGCCAGCAGCCAAGATGTGGGTAGCGGGGGGGCATATGAGCAGTTCTTC. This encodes CASSQDVGSGGAYEQFF.

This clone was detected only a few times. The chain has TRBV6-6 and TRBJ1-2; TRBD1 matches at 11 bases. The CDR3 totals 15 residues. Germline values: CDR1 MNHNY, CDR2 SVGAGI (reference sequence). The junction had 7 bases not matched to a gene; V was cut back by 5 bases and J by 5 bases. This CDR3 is CASSRTGGANYGYTF. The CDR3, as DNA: TGTGCCAGCAGTAGGACAGGGGGCGCGAATTATGGCTACACCTTC.

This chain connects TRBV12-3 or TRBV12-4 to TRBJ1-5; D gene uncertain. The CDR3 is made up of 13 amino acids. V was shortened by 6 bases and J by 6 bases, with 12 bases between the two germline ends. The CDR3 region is CASRGLGSQPQHF. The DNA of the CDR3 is TGTGCCAGCAGAGGACTGGGGAGTCAGCCCCAGCATTTT.

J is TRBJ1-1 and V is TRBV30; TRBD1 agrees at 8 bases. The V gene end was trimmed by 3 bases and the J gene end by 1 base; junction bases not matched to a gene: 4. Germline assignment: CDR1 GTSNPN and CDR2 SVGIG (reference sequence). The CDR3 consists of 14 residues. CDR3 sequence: CAWSGDRWNTEAFF. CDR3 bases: TGTGCCTGGAGCGGGGACAGGTGGAACACTGAAGCTTTCTTT.

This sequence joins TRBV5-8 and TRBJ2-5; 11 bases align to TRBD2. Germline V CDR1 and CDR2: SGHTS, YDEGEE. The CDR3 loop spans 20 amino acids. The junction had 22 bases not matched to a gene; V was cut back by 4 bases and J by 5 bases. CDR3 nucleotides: TGTGCCAGCAGCCTCGTGTGGGCTAGCGGGGGGCCCCTCCAGAGGGAGACCCAGTACTTC. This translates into CASSLVWASGGPLQRETQYF.

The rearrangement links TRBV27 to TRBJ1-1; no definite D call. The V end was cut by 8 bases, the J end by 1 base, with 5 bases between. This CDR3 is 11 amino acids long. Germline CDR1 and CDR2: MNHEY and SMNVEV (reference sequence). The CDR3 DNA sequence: TGTGCCAGCCTTCGGAACACTGAAGCTTTCTTT. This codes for CASLRNTEAFF.

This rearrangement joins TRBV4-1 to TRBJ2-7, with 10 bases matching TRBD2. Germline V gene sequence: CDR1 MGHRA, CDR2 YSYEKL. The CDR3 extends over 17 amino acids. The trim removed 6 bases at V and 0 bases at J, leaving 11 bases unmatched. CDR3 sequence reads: CASRPTGTSVFSYEQYF. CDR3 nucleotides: TGCGCCAGCAGACCCACCGGGACTAGCGTTTTCTCCTACGAGCAGTACTTC.